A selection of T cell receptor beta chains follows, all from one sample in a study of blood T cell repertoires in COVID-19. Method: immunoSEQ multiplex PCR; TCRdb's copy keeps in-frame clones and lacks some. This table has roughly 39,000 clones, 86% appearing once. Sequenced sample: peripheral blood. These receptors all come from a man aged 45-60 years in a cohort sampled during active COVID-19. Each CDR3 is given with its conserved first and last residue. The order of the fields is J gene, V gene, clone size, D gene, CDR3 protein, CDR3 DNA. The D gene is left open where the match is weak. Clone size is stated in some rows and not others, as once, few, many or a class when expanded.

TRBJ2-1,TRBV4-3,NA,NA,CASSQDIGPSSYNEQFF,TGCGCCAGCAGCCAAGATATTGGGCCGAGCTCCTACAATGAGCAGTTCTTC
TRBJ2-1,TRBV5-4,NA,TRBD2,CASSLGAGGTEQFF,TGTGCCAGCAGCTTGGGAGCGGGAGGGACTGAGCAGTTCTTC
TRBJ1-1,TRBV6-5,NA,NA,CASSVNWNTEAFF,TGTGCCAGCAGCGTTAACTGGAACACTGAAGCTTTCTTT
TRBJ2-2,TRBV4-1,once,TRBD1,CASSQIIDRGRVYSGELFF,TGCGCCAGCAGCCAAATCATCGACAGGGGTCGGGTTTATTCCGGGGAGCTGTTTTTT
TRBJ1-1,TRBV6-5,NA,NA,CASSSRGIAFF,TGTGCCAGCAGCTCACGGGGGATAGCTTTCTTT
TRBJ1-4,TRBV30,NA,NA,CAWSAYSGSEKLFF,TGTGCCTGGAGTGCTTACTCCGGGTCTGAAAAACTGTTTTTT
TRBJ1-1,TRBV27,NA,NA,CASSLAPVGRAPEAFF,TGTGCCAGCAGTTTAGCCCCCGTGGGGAGGGCCCCCGAAGCTTTCTTT
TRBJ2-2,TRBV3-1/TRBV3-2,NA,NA,CATWAFTGELFF,TGTGCCACGTGGGCTTTCACCGGGGAGCTGTTTTTT
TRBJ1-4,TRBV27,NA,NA,CASSSTGLRGEKLFF,TGTGCCAGCAGTTCGACAGGTCTGAGAGGGGAAAAACTGTTTTTT
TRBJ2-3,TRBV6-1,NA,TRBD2,CASSAGTSGLISTDTQYF,TGTGCCAGCAGTGCCGGGACTAGCGGCCTCATCAGCACAGATACGCAGTATTTT
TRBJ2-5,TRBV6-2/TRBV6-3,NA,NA,CASSYRDTQETQYF,TGTGCCAGCAGTTACCGGGACACCCAAGAGACCCAGTACTTC
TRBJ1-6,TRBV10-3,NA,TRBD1,CAISGATGNSPDNSPLHF,TGTGCCATCAGTGGTGCGACAGGGAACAGTCCCGATAATTCACCCCTCCACTTT
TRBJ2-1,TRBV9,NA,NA,CASGASYNEQFF,TGTGCCAGCGGGGCCTCCTACAATGAGCAGTTCTTC
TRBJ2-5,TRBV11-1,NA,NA,CATQGYQETQYF,TGTGCCACCCAGGGTTACCAAGAGACCCAGTACTTC
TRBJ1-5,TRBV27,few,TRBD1,CASSLGAGGSQPQHF,TGTGCCAGCAGTTTAGGGGCAGGGGGGAGTCAGCCCCAGCATTTT
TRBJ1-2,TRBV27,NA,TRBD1,CASSYAGTGNYGYTF,TGTGCCAGCAGTTACGCCGGGACAGGGAACTATGGCTACACCTTC
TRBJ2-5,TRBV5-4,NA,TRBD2,CASSLAWASGQETQYF,TGTGCCAGCAGCTTGGCTTGGGCTAGCGGGCAAGAGACCCAGTACTTC
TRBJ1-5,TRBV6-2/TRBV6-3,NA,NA,CASSYFGSHQPQHF,TGTGCCAGCAGTTACTTTGGCTCCCATCAGCCCCAGCATTTT
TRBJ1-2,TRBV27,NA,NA,CASSLAGPYYGYTF,TGTGCCAGCAGTTTAGCGGGACCTTACTATGGCTACACCTTC
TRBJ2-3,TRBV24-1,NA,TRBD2,CATSDFRGDKREDTDTQYF,TGTGCCACCAGTGATTTCCGGGGGGACAAGCGGGAGGACACAGATACGCAGTATTTT
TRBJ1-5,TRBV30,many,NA,CAWSVGGQPQHF,TGTGCCTGGAGTGTCGGGGGACAGCCCCAGCATTTT
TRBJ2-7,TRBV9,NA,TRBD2,CASSPGLDEQYF,TGTGCCAGCAGCCCGGGACTAGACGAGCAGTACTTC
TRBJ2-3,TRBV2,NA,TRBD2,CASSVSGGASDTQYF,TGTGCCAGCAGTGTAAGCGGGGGGGCCTCCGATACGCAGTATTTT
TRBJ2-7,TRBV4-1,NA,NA,CASSQGQTYEQYF,TGCGCCAGCAGCCAAGGGCAGACCTACGAGCAGTACTTC
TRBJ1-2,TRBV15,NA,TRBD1,CATSRAITGVYGYTF,TGTGCCACCAGCAGGGCCATAACAGGGGTCTATGGCTACACCTTC
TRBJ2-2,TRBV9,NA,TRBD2,CASSVAASGAYTGELFF,TGTGCCAGCAGCGTAGCGGCTAGCGGGGCGTACACCGGGGAGCTGTTTTTT
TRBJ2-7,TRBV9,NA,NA,CASSLWAAPSYEQYF,TGTGCCAGCAGCCTGTGGGCAGCCCCATCCTACGAGCAGTACTTC
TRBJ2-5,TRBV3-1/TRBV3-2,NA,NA,CASSLPGSQETQYF,TGTGCCAGCAGCCTCCCAGGGTCCCAAGAGACCCAGTACTTC
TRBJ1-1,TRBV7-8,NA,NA,CASSPPGVEENTEAFF,TGTGCCAGCAGCCCCCCGGGAGTAGAAGAGAACACTGAAGCTTTCTTT
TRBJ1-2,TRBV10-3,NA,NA,CAISELSTGRYGYTF,TGTGCCATCAGTGAGTTGTCAACAGGGAGATATGGCTACACCTTC
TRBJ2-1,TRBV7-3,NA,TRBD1,CASSLETGGYYNEQFF,TGTGCCAGCAGCTTAGAGACAGGGGGCTACTACAATGAGCAGTTCTTC
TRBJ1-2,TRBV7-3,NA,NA,CASSLTPADYGYTF,TGTGCCAGCAGCTTAACACCGGCGGACTATGGCTACACCTTC
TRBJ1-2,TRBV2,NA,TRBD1,CASLPGQNNYGYTF,TGTGCCAGCCTCCCGGGACAGAATAACTATGGCTACACCTTC
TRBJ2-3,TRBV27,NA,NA,CASSFRVLDTQYF,TGTGCCAGCAGTTTTCGGGTCCTCGATACGCAGTATTTT
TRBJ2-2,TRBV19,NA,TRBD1,CASADRGRTGELFF,TGTGCCAGCGCAGACAGGGGGAGAACCGGGGAGCTGTTTTTT
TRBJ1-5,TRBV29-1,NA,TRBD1,CSVASGTGNQPQHF,TGCAGCGTTGCTTCCGGGACAGGCAATCAGCCCCAGCATTTT
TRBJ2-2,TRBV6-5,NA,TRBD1,CASSPGTDNTGELFF,TGTGCCAGCAGTCCTGGGACAGATAACACCGGGGAGCTGTTTTTT
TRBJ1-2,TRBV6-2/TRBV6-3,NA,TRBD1,CASSYLDRGKAHGGGYTF,TGTGCCAGCAGTTACCTGGACAGGGGCAAGGCCCATGGAGGTGGCTACACCTTC
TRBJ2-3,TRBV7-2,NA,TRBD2,CASSFGGGAPDTQYF,TGTGCCAGCAGCTTTGGCGGGGGGGCCCCAGATACGCAGTATTTT
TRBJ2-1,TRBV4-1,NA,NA,CASSQAHSGYYNEQFF,TGCGCCAGCAGCCAGGCCCACAGCGGGTATTACAATGAGCAGTTCTTC
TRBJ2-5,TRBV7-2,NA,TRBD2,CASSPQRGGETQYF,TGTGCCAGCAGCCCCCAGCGGGGGGGGGAGACCCAGTACTTC
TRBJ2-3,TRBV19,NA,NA,CASSMGGSTDTQYF,TGTGCCAGTAGTATGGGCGGGAGCACAGATACGCAGTATTTT
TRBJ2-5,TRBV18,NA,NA,CASSPGQVGLGGTLETQYF,TGTGCCAGCTCACCCGGGCAGGTCGGCTTGGGGGGTACCCTCGAGACCCAGTACTTC
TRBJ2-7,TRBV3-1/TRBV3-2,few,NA,CASSPGGSYSYEQYF,TGTGCCAGCAGCCCCGGGGGTTCCTATTCCTACGAGCAGTACTTC
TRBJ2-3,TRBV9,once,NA,CASSVGQGTDTQYF,TGTGCCAGCAGCGTAGGACAGGGCACAGATACGCAGTATTTT
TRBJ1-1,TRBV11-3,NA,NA,CASSLRTANTEAFF,TGTGCCAGCAGCCTTAGGACAGCGAACACTGAAGCTTTCTTT
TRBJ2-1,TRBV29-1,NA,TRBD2,CSVALAGAGNEQFF,TGCAGCGTCGCCCTAGCGGGAGCGGGCAATGAGCAGTTCTTC
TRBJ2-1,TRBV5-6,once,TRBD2,CASSLGPAGPTGGEQFF,TGTGCCAGCAGCTTAGGTCCAGCGGGCCCTACGGGGGGTGAGCAGTTCTTC
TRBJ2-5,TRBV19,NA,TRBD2,CASSFLGGGYQETQYF,TGTGCCAGTAGCTTCTTGGGCGGGGGATACCAAGAGACCCAGTACTTC
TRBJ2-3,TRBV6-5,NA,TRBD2,CASSKQRGGTDTQYF,TGTGCCAGCAGTAAACAGCGGGGCGGCACAGATACGCAGTATTTT
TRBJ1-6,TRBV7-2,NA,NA,CASSLEWSSNSPLHF,TGTGCCAGCAGCTTAGAATGGAGTAGTAATTCACCCCTCCACTTT
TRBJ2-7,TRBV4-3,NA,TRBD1,CASSHGTGEHEQYF,TGCGCCAGCAGCCATGGGACAGGGGAACACGAGCAGTACTTC
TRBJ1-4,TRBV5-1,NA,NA,CASSWEGPTNEKLFF,TGCGCCAGCAGCTGGGAGGGGCCAACTAATGAAAAACTGTTTTTT
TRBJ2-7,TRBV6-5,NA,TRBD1,CASRTGSYEQYF,TGTGCCAGCAGGACAGGGTCCTACGAGCAGTACTTC
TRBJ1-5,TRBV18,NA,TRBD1,CASSPDRGPFSLGTDNQPQHF,TGTGCCAGCTCACCCGACAGGGGGCCCTTTTCCTTAGGGACAGACAATCAGCCCCAGCATTTT
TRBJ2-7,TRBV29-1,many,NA,CSVEDGVDEQYF,TGCAGCGTTGAAGACGGTGTAGACGAGCAGTACTTC
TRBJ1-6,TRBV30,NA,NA,CAWGMGLDSPLHF,TGTGCCTGGGGGATGGGCTTAGATTCACCCCTCCACTTT